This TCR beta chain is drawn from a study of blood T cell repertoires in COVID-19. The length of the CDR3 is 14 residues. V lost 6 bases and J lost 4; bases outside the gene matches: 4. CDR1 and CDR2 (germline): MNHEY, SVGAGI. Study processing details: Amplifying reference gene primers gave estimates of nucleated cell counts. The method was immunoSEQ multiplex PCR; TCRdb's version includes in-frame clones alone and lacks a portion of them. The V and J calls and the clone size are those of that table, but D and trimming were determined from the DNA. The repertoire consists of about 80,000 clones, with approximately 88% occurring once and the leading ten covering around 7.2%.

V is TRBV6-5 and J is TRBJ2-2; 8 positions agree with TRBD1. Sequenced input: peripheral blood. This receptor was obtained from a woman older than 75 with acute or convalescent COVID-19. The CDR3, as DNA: TGTGCCAGCAGACGGACAGGGTTCACCGGGGAGCTGTTTTTT. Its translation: CASRRTGFTGELFF.